The present T cell receptor beta chain was sequenced within a study of beta chain features in type 1 diabetes listed by TCRdb under 2018. Background on the whole study: No differences in mean age, gender distribution, total cell number or subset yield were found between patients and healthy donors. A total of under 140,000,000 sorted cells were examined across all samples, and the number of cells per subset was strongly correlated with RNA yield. In the study, TCRB repertoires of sorted circulating CD4+ T cell subsets from recently diagnosed type 1 diabetes patients were compared with those of matched healthy donors. Naive and central memory subsets were obtained from all 30 or so donors, but regulatory and stem cell-like memory subsets were isolated from only 8 patients and roughly eight healthy donors. Findings and caveats that apply to the study as a whole: Naive, central memory and regulatory TCRB repertoires appeared more similar among patients than among healthy donors. Shorter templates might be favored by PCR, yet because patient and control samples were amplified and corrected together, any such skew would affect both groups equally. At VDJ recombination sites, patients with type 1 diabetes made fewer insertions and deleted more nucleotides, a pattern implying thymic rearrangement abnormalities. Type 1 diabetes patients showed a moderate but significant shortening of TCRB CDR3 length in all four CD4+ subsets. Only small numbers of individuals were included in the HLA sub-analyses, which left unresolved whether HLA type had any influence on TCRB rearrangement. Because cDNA was sequenced instead of genomic DNA, highly expressing activated cells could be over-represented, though the groups showed no difference in activation or CD3 levels.

This clone was counted between two and nine times. Its recognized antigen is unknown. Base qualities were left out, and no much larger clone turns up one base away. From each donor, a single peripheral blood sample of around 0.12 L on average was drawn into heparinised tubes. Using a panel that included CD45RO, CCR7, CD25, CD127, CD95 and CD27, naive, central memory, regulatory and stem cell-like memory CD4+ T cells were sorted on a BD FACSAria II. Every sorted population had a purity above 98%. PBMCs were isolated right away by Lymphoprep density gradient centrifugation and were stained directly, without culture. So that batch effects would be minimized, each experiment stained and sorted samples in pairs, pairing one healthy donor with one patient. The High Capacity cDNA Reverse Transcription Kit was used to reverse transcribe all of the isolated RNA, meaning that expressed TCRB transcripts were what got sequenced. Deep immunoSEQ sequencing was performed on naive, central memory and regulatory T cell samples, with an average of about 3.6 million total reads per sample. Sorted cells were lysed in RLT buffer, and RNA was extracted using DNase-treated RNeasy Micro or Mini kits according to cell number. Each cell subset was processed separately to prevent cross-contamination, with patient and healthy donor samples processed together. The immunoSEQ multiplex PCR was used to amplify TCRB sequences from cDNA, yielding 87-bp fragments that span the CDR3 region. The amplicons were sequenced using the Illumina HiSeq platform. Turning to the authors' computational methods: Synthetic template baselines were used to correct PCR bias computationally, reads within Hamming distance 2 were collapsed together, and singletons that could not be merged were discarded. Reads were aligned against IMGT to assign V, D and J genes, CDR3 length and insertions or deletions at six rearrangement sites. Within each subset, clonotype counts were normalized to sorted cell number, after which true diversity and Gini coefficients were computed with the tcR R package. The overlap coefficient, calculated on TCRB nucleotide sequences, was used to quantify repertoire sharing. TCRdb mirrors the immuneACCESS table, restricted to in-frame sequences. Some clones are absent from its copies; in checked studies, under half trace to an unresolved V gene, and the reason for the others is unknown. For V, J and clone size, that table is used; D and trimming come from the DNA. Present in this sample are 300,000 to 400,000 clones, around 10% of which were seen just once. In total, the top ten clones hold over 0.45% of the sample.

The source of this sequence is a man aged 25 to 40 with type 1 diabetes. The specimen was central memory CD4+ T cells from blood.

The CDR3 region: CASSLSGREETQYF. The DNA is as follows: TGTGCCAGCTCACTTAGCGGGAGAGAAGAGACCCAGTACTTC. This chain is built from TRBV18 and TRBJ2-5; 9 of the junction bases match TRBD2. Inclusive of the bounding cysteine and phenylalanine, the CDR3 is 14 residues long. Left in the record is the CDR3 DNA by itself, 42 bases read in frame from the first base. The germline V end is reduced by 4 bases and the J end by 3 bases; junction bases left unmatched: 3. CDR1 and CDR2 are drawn from the germline V gene: KGHSH, LQKENI.